Given below is one T cell receptor (beta chain) in context. The antigen is not known. The sample belongs to a study of beta chain features in type 1 diabetes. The authors reverse transcribed all of the isolated RNA, so sequencing captured expressed TCRB transcripts. TCRdb keeps only in-frame clones here, not all; method: immunoSEQ multiplex PCR. Of around 150,000 clones in the sample, almost 65% were seen once. Germline assignment: CDR1 DFQATT and CDR2 SNEGSKA (reference sequence). The CDR3 has 10 residues. Study results and limitations: Researchers report that Type 1 diabetes patients had moderately but significantly shorter TCRB CDR3s across all four CD4+ subsets.

This clonotype was sampled from a man younger than 40 with type 1 diabetes. The rearrangement links TRBV20-1 to TRBJ2-3; TRBD1 might be the D (5 bases). The sequencing input was naive CD4+ T cells from blood. This CDR3 reads CGQFTDTQYF. As DNA, the CDR3 is TGCGGACAATTCACAGATACGCAGTATTTT.